This T cell receptor beta chain came from a study of control samples from healthy donors and cancer patients. Only in-frame clones appear in the TCRdb table, and some are missing; sequencing was by immunoSEQ multiplex PCR. Counted here are around 170,000 clones, around nine tenths occurring once; the ten biggest clones make up 0.68%. Trimming pared 11 bases from V and 0 bases from J, leaving 13 bases between. The CDR3 contains 13 residues. Germline CDR1 reads MNHEY; CDR2 reads SVGAGI. This TCR was recovered from a woman in her thirties in good health. The sequenced material came from blood. This chain links TRBV6-5 with TRBJ2-5, with D unresolved. The CDR3 spells CAVQAHHQETQYF. The CDR3 coding sequence is TGTGCCGTTCAGGCCCACCACCAAGAGACCCAGTACTTC.